This T cell receptor (beta chain) is drawn from a study of blood T cells in healthy people across ages. Study-wide findings and caveats: Fewer expanded clones and more diversity marked long-lived versus aged donors. Unsorted PBMC material precluded a definitive naive versus antigen-experienced comparison. In these data, TCR beta diversity tracked strongly with naive T cell percentage.

This clonotype appeared a few times. What it binds is unknown. It was with a sample-barcoded 5' primer and a J-beta primer mix that a second PCR of about 6 to 11 cycles was run. TCRdb called the 5' RACE reads again in MiXCR, with one record for every CDR3 protein. The table lists more than 1.4 million distinct CDR3 sequences, 42% of them singletons. No fewer than 7 million PBMCs went into each sample. The sequencing input was blood. The sequence derives from a woman between 18 and 29 years old in good health.

CDR3 sequence: CASSADGVYLNGYTF. In DNA, the CDR3 is TGTGCCAGCAGCGCGGACGGGGTGTATCTAAATGGCTACACCTTC. V and J are TRBV7-3 and TRBJ1-2; D gene unclear. From germline, CDR1 is SGHTA and CDR2 FQGTGA. Trimming removed 5 bases at V and 6 bases at J, with 19 bases between. This CDR3 is built from 15 residues.